Shown below are 17 T cell receptor beta chains from a single sample sequenced in a study of CD8+CD57+ T cells in acquired aplastic anemia. The TCR beta profiling, which covered VDJ combination and CDR3 sequence, was carried out using genomic DNA as the template. MiXCR was run by TCRdb on the reads, yielding one entry per CDR3 protein. The sample holds roughly 420,000 distinct CDR3 sequences, around 72% seen once. Sequencing was carried out using sorted CD4+, CD8+, or CD8+CD57+ T cells (not recorded which) from PBMCs. These receptors originate from a human donor in good health, serving as a control.

The rearrangement joins TRBV10-3 to TRBJ1-1; 7 bases align to TRBD1. V gave up 5 bases and J gave up 6 bases; unmatched junction bases: 3. The CDR3 loop spans 12 amino acids. Germline V gives CDR1 ENHRY, CDR2 SYGVKD. CDR3 sequence reads: CAISPGQPEAFF. Here the CDR3 DNA reads TGTGCCATCAGTCCGGGACAGCCTGAAGCTTTCTTT.

Points on this clonotype: Mismatch with germline at one junction end may stem from a read error. The V call is TRBV2, the J call TRBJ2-1; a weak D match, TRBD2 (6 bases). Germline CDR1 reads SNHLY; CDR2 reads FYNNEI. The CDR3 totals 14 residues. Written as DNA, the CDR3 is TGTGCCAGCAGCCTGGCGGGGAAGTACAATGGGCAGTTCTTC. Translated: CASSLAGKYNGQFF.

This clonotype was counted at least ten times. The rearrangement joins TRBV18 to TRBJ1-5; possibly TRBD1 for D (5 bases). In germline, CDR1 is KGHSH, CDR2 LQKENI. V was trimmed by 1 base and J by 0 bases, leaving 10 bases between them. The CDR3 is made up of 16 amino acids. The CDR3 sequence is CASSPQGTISNQPQHF. In DNA, the CDR3 is TGTGCCAGCTCACCACAAGGGACCATTAGCAATCAGCCCCAGCATTTT.

This chain connects TRBV7-3 to TRBJ1-2; the D is unclear. V shed 5 bases and J shed 3 bases, with 13 bases lying between them. CDR3 length: 14 residues. Germline loops: CDR1 SGHTA, CDR2 FQGTGA. The CDR3 DNA is TGTGCCAGCAGCGAAGACTCCGGTGACTATGGCTACACCTTC. Protein: CASSEDSGDYGYTF.

On this clonotype itself: One junction end does not reproduce the germline sequence, and a read error may be involved. V and J are TRBV11-2 and TRBJ1-4, with TRBD1 as a possible D gene (5 bases). Germline V CDR1 and CDR2: SGHAT, FQNNGV. The CDR3 has 15 residues. As DNA, the CDR3 is TGTGCCGGCAGCTTACTCGCAGGAAGGGGACGAAAACTGTTTTTT. Encoded protein: CAGSLLAGRGRKLFF.

This clonotype was seen a single time. One end of the junction varies from germline; a read error may be responsible. The chain combines TRBV12-3 or TRBV12-4 with TRBJ1-1, with D unclear. The CDR3 runs to 14 residues. CDR3 sequence (DNA): TGTGCCAGCAGTTTAAGGGCCCTAAACACTGAAGCTTCCTTT. Translated: CASSLRALNTEASF.

This chain uses TRBV20-1 with TRBJ1-1, with D tentatively TRBD1 (5 bases). This CDR3 has 14 residues. Germline V gene data show CDR1 as DFQATT and CDR2 as SNEGSKA (reference sequence). With 2 bases removed from V and 6 bases from J, the gap between germline ends came to 16 bases. CDR3 DNA: TGCAGTGCTAGACTCTTGGGTGGGGCACCTGAAGCTTTCTTT. Protein sequence: CSARLLGGAPEAFF.

This clonotype was found many times. The chain uses TRBV19 and TRBJ2-5; D might be TRBD2 (5 bases). V was shortened by 5 bases and J by 10 bases, with 17 bases between the two germline ends. The CDR3 covers 13 residues. Germline values: CDR1 LNHDA, CDR2 SQIVND (reference sequence). This CDR3 reads CASSQSEGANQYF. CDR3 in DNA: TGTGCCAGTAGTCAATCAGAGGGAGCAAACCAGTACTTC.

This clonotype was observed at least ten times. This chain connects TRBV20-1 to TRBJ2-2; D assignment may be TRBD1 or TRBD2 (5 bases each). The CDR3 runs 15 residues. The V end was cut by 3 bases, the J end by 7 bases, with 18 bases between. Germline lookup yields CDR1 DFQATT and CDR2 SNEGSKA (reference sequence). The CDR3 DNA is TGCAGTGCTAGGGACTCCAGGGATTTGGTCGGGGAGCTGTTTTTT. Translating gives CSARDSRDLVGELFF.

This rearrangement joins TRBV12-3 or TRBV12-4 to TRBJ1-5; D gene unclear. This CDR3 is built from 13 residues. V was trimmed by 4 bases and J by 6 bases, leaving 10 bases between them. CDR3 loop: CASSSIRGQPQHF. CDR3 nucleotides: TGTGCCAGCAGTTCGATACGGGGTCAGCCCCAGCATTTT.

The rearrangement uses TRBV20-1 and TRBJ1-4, with a possible D match to TRBD1 (6 bases). The CDR3 runs 14 residues. Germline V CDR1 and CDR2: DFQATT, SNEGSKA (reference sequence). The V gene lost 6 bases and the J gene lost 8 bases, with 19 bases spanning the gap. The CDR3 loop reads CSATYRQGREKLFF. The DNA for the CDR3 is TGCAGTGCCACATACAGGCAGGGGAGAGAAAAACTGTTTTTT.

V gene TRBV12-3 or TRBV12-4 combines with J gene TRBJ2-1; TRBD1 is a possible D gene (6 bases). The germline V and J ends were trimmed by 3 bases and 4 bases, with 10 bases remaining between them. This CDR3 region has 14 residues. CDR3 loop: CASSFVQGYNEQFF. The CDR3 nucleotides are TGTGCCAGCAGTTTCGTCCAGGGGTACAATGAGCAGTTCTTC.

The table lists this clonotype with a few counts. The V and J genes are TRBV30 and TRBJ1-2; no definite D call. Germline V lookup: CDR1 GTSNPN, CDR2 SVGIG (reference sequence). The V end was cut by 3 bases, the J end by 0 bases, with 11 bases between. The CDR3 has 14 residues. The CDR3 bases are TGTGCCTGGAGACGGGCCCCTACTAACTATGGCTACACCTTC. This translates into CAWRRAPTNYGYTF.

Ten or more counts support this clonotype. V is TRBV7-2 and J is TRBJ1-2, with 9 bases fitting TRBD1. Looked up from germline, CDR1 is SGHTA and CDR2 is FQGNSA. V trimming: 4 bases; J trimming: 7 bases; junction bases outside the gene matches: 7. The CDR3 is 14 residues long. The CDR3 protein is CASSSTGGRGGYTF. The CDR3 nucleotides are TGTGCCAGCAGCTCCACAGGGGGCAGAGGTGGCTACACCTTC. Complete variable domain (other parts from reference TRBV7-2 and TRBJ1-2): GAGVSQSPSNKVTEKGKDVELRCDPISGHTALYWYRQSLGQGLEFLIYFQGNSAPDKSGLPSDRFSAERTGGSVSTLTIQRTQQEDSAVYLCASSSTGGRGGYTFGSGTRLTVV.

DNA for the CDR3: TGTGCCAGCAGTGCACTAGCGGGGGGGGTCACAGATACGCAGTATTTT. As protein: CASSALAGGVTDTQYF. V usage is TRBV2 and J usage is TRBJ2-3; 13 nucleotides line up with TRBD2. CDR3 length equals 16 residues. V trimming: 4 bases; J trimming: 2 bases; junction bases outside the gene matches: 3. CDR1 and CDR2 from the germline V gene are SNHLY and FYNNEI.

The gene calls are TRBV2 and TRBJ2-3; 12 nucleotides line up with TRBD2. Trimming took 5 bases from V and 3 from J; bases not matched to a gene: 3. Germline values: CDR1 SNHLY, CDR2 FYNNEI. There are 15 residues in the CDR3. CDR3: CASSKGLAGTDTQYF. CDR3 bases: TGTGCCAGCAGTAAAGGACTAGCGGGAACAGATACGCAGTATTTT.

V is TRBV20-1 and J is TRBJ2-7; a possible D gene is TRBD2 (6 bases). CDR1 is DFQATT, CDR2 SNEGSKA, per germline (reference sequence). Trimming pared 5 bases from V and 6 bases from J, leaving 20 bases between. The CDR3 is 14 residues long. The CDR3 region has the DNA TGCAGTGCTTCCCGGAGGGATGGCTACACCGAGCAGTACTTC. It yields the protein CSASRRDGYTEQYF.